Following are 5 T cell receptor beta chains from one sample sequenced in a study of beta chain features in type 1 diabetes (dated 2018 in TCRdb). Beyond this particular receptor, the publication reports: In all four CD4+ subsets, TCRB CDR3 length was moderately but significantly shorter in type 1 diabetes patients.

The library was made by the immunoSEQ multiplex PCR assay. The entire isolated RNA was reverse transcribed using the High Capacity cDNA Reverse Transcription Kit, and thus expressed TCRB transcripts were sequenced. TCRdb limited this immuneACCESS table to in-frame rearrangements with V and J called. A share of clones is missing; checked studies link under half to unresolved V genes, and the rest is unexplained. The sample table holds some 52,000 clones, of which over 40% were seen once. The leading ten clones occupy approximately 1.4% of the sample. The antigens of these receptors remain unknown. The sample taken for sequencing was Tregs from blood. Per the publication, the cell subset or site label means: regulatory CD4+ T cells. All receptors derive from a man aged 30-40 years with type 1 diabetes.

The rearrangement joins TRBV15 to TRBJ2-5, with 14 bases aligning to TRBD2. Germline V gene sequence: CDR1 LNHNV, CDR2 YYDKDF (reference sequence). The CDR3 is made up of 18 amino acids. V shed 5 bases, J shed 6 bases, and the junction held 14 bases outside the gene matches. In nucleotides, the CDR3 is TGTGCCACCAGCCGGGGTGGGACTAGCGGGAGTTGGCAACAGACCCAGTACTTC. Translated, it gives CATSRGGTSGSWQQTQYF.

This clone qualifies as medium-sized. The chain recombines TRBV4-3 with TRBJ2-6; maybe TRBD2 (6 bases). V was trimmed by 0 bases and J by 2 bases, leaving 17 bases between them. The length of the CDR3 is 19 residues. Germline CDR1 is LGHNA and CDR2 is YSLEER. The CDR3 DNA reads as TGCGCCAGCAGCCAAGATGGCCCGGGGGTTATAGCTGGGGCCAACGTCCTGACTTTC. Residues: CASSQDGPGVIAGANVLTF.

This clone was observed a handful of times. The V call is TRBV2, the J call TRBJ1-2; maybe TRBD1 (5 bases). V shed 1 base and J shed 1 base, with 10 bases lying between them. Germline CDR1 is SNHLY and CDR2 is FYNNEI. This CDR3 spans 15 amino acids. CDR3 bases: TGTGCCAGCAGTGAAGGGGGCCCCCTTAACTATGGCTACACCTTC. Translating it yields CASSEGGPLNYGYTF.

This clone appeared a few times. The V and J genes are TRBV7-9 and TRBJ1-4; perhaps TRBD1 as D (5 bases). Deletions cut 5 bases from V and 7 bases from J, with 14 bases between. CDR1 and CDR2 from the germline V gene are SEHNR and FQNEAQ (reference sequence). The CDR3 totals 14 residues. The DNA for the CDR3 is TGTGCCAGCAGCCCAGACGCGGGGGGTGAAAAACTGTTTTTT. Translation gives CASSPDAGGEKLFF.

This clone was seen only a few times. The chain links TRBV21-1 to TRBJ2-2; the DNA was not compared with TRBD1, the D call given in the table. TRBV21-1 counts as a pseudogene. There are 15 residues in the CDR3. CDR3 DNA sequence: TGTGCCAGCAGCAAAGCGCAGGGATACACCGGGGAGCTGTTTTTT. Its translation: CASSKAQGYTGELFF.